What follows describes a single TCR beta chain. Its antigen is unidentified. This specimen belongs to a study of vaccination and CD4 T cells after COVID-19. Study-level information: In culture, cells were exposed to overlapping spike peptides from SARS-CoV-2, HCoV-NL63, HCoV-OC43 and HCoV-229E.

This CDR3 has 17 amino acids. Germline loops: CDR1 SGHRS, CDR2 YFSETQ. Deletions cut 2 bases from V and 5 bases from J, with 22 bases between. Treatment given: roughly 11-day PBMC culture with coronavirus spike peptide pools or control peptides (ViraFEST assay). A negative selection step was used to isolate CD4+ T cells once culture had run for approximately eleven days. Sequenced with the Oncomine TCR Beta short-read assay was DNA taken from cultured CD4+ T cells. MiXCR was run by TCRdb on the PCR reads, yielding one entry per CDR3 protein. The table records about 6,600 distinct CDR3 sequences, 18% of them present only once.

The chain is built from TRBV5-1 and TRBJ1-1, with a tentative D call TRBD1 (6 bases). This TCR derives from a human donor who had recovered from COVID-19. Material for sequencing was CD4+ T cells from blood, cultured in vitro. CDR3 sequence (DNA): TGCGCCAGCAGCTTACACGCACAAGTACAGGGTTCTACTGAAGCTTTCTTT. Translation gives CASSLHAQVQGSTEAFF.